The 10 T cell receptor beta chains in this list originate from one sample, sequenced in a study of monozygotic twins with inflammatory bowel disease. From the 5' RACE reads, TCRdb lists one entry per CDR3 protein and no DNA. The sample includes over 150,000 distinct CDR3 sequences. Sequenced material: blood. These receptors all come from a human donor with ulcerative colitis or Crohn's disease, or a healthy co-twin of an affected twin (not recorded which).

The rearrangement links TRBV6-1 to TRBJ2-2; the TCRdb D gene call, TRBD1, has no DNA to confirm it. Germline CDR1 is MNHNS and CDR2 is SASEGT. This CDR3 is 14 amino acids long. The CDR3 loop is CASKALQVAGELFF.

This rearrangement joins TRBV4-2 to TRBJ1-5; as DNA is missing, the TRBD1 call by TCRdb cannot be tested. Germline V lookup: CDR1 LGHNA, CDR2 YNFKEQ. The CDR3 loop spans 16 amino acids. The CDR3 here is CASSQDQGQGIQPQHF.

The chain is built from TRBV12-3 or TRBV12-4 and TRBJ2-5. This CDR3 comprises 14 residues. CDR3 sequence: CASSLIVGRETQYF.

The chain carries TRBV5-6 and TRBJ2-1; absent DNA, TCRdb's TRBD2 call cannot be checked. This CDR3 is 17 amino acids long. Germline V CDR1 and CDR2: SGHDT, YYEEEE. CDR3 protein: CASSHGGLAGIYNEQFF.

V and J are TRBV7-2 and TRBJ1-4. Germline CDR1 SGHTA, CDR2 FQGNSA. The CDR3 sequence is 14 residues long. The chain's CDR3 is CASSFDKINEKLFF.

The chain uses TRBV3-1 and TRBJ2-5; TCRdb outputs TRBD1, but without DNA this stays unchecked. The CDR3 totals 14 residues. Germline CDR1 and CDR2: LGHDT and YNNKEL (reference sequence). The CDR3 sequence is CASSQPGLQETQYF.

The rearrangement links TRBV29-1 to TRBJ1-1; TCRdb's assignment of TRBD1 cannot be checked, as there is no DNA. Germline CDR1 reads SQVTM; CDR2 reads ANQGSEA. CDR3 length: 13 residues. The CDR3: CSVDAGLNTEAFF.

V gene TRBV6-1 combines with J gene TRBJ1-1; the TCRdb call, TRBD1, lacks DNA for checking. This CDR3 comprises 14 residues. Germline V gives CDR1 MNHNS, CDR2 SASEGT. This chain's CDR3 is CASSTTGIYTEAFF.

CDR3 sequence reads: CATSDLRGVRDTQYF. V gene TRBV24-1 combines with J gene TRBJ2-3. The CDR3 extends over 15 amino acids. Germline CDR1 reads KGHDR; CDR2 reads SFDVKD.

CDR3 region: CASGLQGHWEMTDTQYF. The V call is TRBV11-3, the J call TRBJ2-3; without DNA, the TCRdb call of TRBD1 cannot be checked. CDR3 size: 17 residues. Germline values: CDR1 SGHNT, CDR2 YENEEA.